The 18 T cell receptor beta chains in this list originate from one sample, sequenced in a study of cytomegalovirus exposure and HLA in healthy donors. Researchers ran the PCR with 60 Vbeta and 13 Jbeta primers. The data were produced by immunoSEQ multiplex PCR, yet TCRdb's version contains in-frame clones alone and is incomplete. The sample includes 100,000 to 150,000 clones. The sample was PBMCs. These TCRs come from a man aged 25-40 years in good health and CMV-seronegative.

For this clone: This CDR3 is also generated by other DNA sequences in the sample. This chain connects TRBV19 to TRBJ1-5; D might be TRBD1 (5 bases). Trimming stripped 0 bases from V and 2 bases from J, with 8 bases between. The CDR3 has 15 amino acids. Germline V gene data show CDR1 as LNHDA and CDR2 as SQIVND (reference sequence). CDR3 sequence: CASSIDREGNQPQHF. CDR3 DNA sequence: TGTGCCAGTAGTATAGACAGGGAAGGCAATCAGCCCCAGCATTTT.

This sequence joins TRBV9 and TRBJ2-2; 13 bases agree with TRBD2. The CDR3 runs 17 residues. Germline CDR1 SGDLS, CDR2 YYNGEE. J gave up 5 bases and V 0 bases, and 4 bases lay outside the gene matches. The CDR3 DNA reads as TGTGCCAGCAGCGTAGGGACTAGCGGGAGAAGGACCGGGGAGCTGTTTTTT. Protein: CASSVGTSGRRTGELFF. The full variable domain, completed using reference TRBV9 and TRBJ2-2, is DSGVTQTPKHLITATGQRVTLRCSPRSGDLSVYWYQQSLDQGLQFLIQYYNGEERAKGNILERFSAQQFPDLHSELNLSSLELGDSALYFCASSVGTSGRRTGELFFGEGSRLTVL.

The chain links TRBV2 to TRBJ2-7; D remains unclear. CDR1 is SNHLY and CDR2 is FYNNEI in the germline V gene. This CDR3 is 12 amino acids long. Trimming took 4 bases from V and 3 from J, leaving 7 bases between them. The CDR3 protein is CASSAEIYEQYF. The CDR3 DNA is TGTGCCAGCAGTGCGGAGATCTACGAGCAGTACTTC.

The gene calls are TRBV6-1 and TRBJ2-5; 7 positions match TRBD1. In germline, CDR1 is MNHNS, CDR2 SASEGT. Trimming at V came to 7 bases and at J to 2 bases, leaving 4 bases not matched to a gene. This CDR3 region has 13 residues. CDR3 in amino acids: CASNRGQQETQYF. The CDR3, as DNA: TGTGCCAGCAACCGGGGACAGCAAGAGACCCAGTACTTC.

V usage is TRBV5-4 and J usage is TRBJ2-7; 8 bases line up with TRBD2. The CDR3 is 15 residues long. V dropped 4 bases and J dropped 7; count of bases not matched to a gene: 13. CDR1 is SGHNT and CDR2 is YYREEE in the germline V gene (reference sequence). CDR3 protein: CASSKTGTSGSEQYF. CDR3 DNA: TGTGCCAGCAGCAAGACCGGGACTAGTGGTTCGGAGCAGTACTTC.

The CDR3 DNA sequence: TGTGCCAGCATGGGGCGGCCCACCGGGGAGCTGTTTTTT. It codes for CASMGRPTGELFF. The chain has TRBV6-5 and TRBJ2-2; maybe TRBD1 (5 bases). The V end was cut by 7 bases, the J end by 4 bases, with 10 bases between. Germline CDR1 and CDR2: MNHEY and SVGAGI. This CDR3 is 13 amino acids long.

The CDR3 DNA follows: TGTGCCAGCAGCGAGACTAGCGGGACGCAGTTCTTC. This encodes CASSETSGTQFF. The V and J genes are TRBV7-3 and TRBJ2-1, with 11 bases lining up with TRBD2. V lost 5 bases to trimming and J lost 12 bases; unmatched junction nucleotides: 3. Germline CDR1 reads SGHTA; CDR2 reads FQGTGA. The CDR3 is 12 amino acids.

The rearrangement links TRBV4-1 to TRBJ2-1; D is perhaps TRBD2 (6 bases). V was trimmed by 0 bases and J by 7 bases, leaving 13 bases between them. Germline values: CDR1 MGHRA, CDR2 YSYEKL. The CDR3 runs to 15 residues. The CDR3 here is CASSQDPGRWNEQFF. CDR3 in DNA: TGCGCCAGCAGCCAAGATCCCGGGAGATGGAATGAGCAGTTCTTC.

The chain has TRBV9 and TRBJ2-5; D might be TRBD1 (5 bases). This CDR3 comprises 13 residues. CDR1 and CDR2 (germline): SGDLS, YYNGEE. V lost 7 bases to trimming and J lost 5 bases, with 15 bases between them. The DNA of the CDR3 is TGTGCCAGCGGAAAGGGGCACGGGGAGACCCAGTACTTC. It is translated as CASGKGHGETQYF.

This chain links TRBV4-3 with TRBJ1-1; D is unresolved. CDR3 size: 15 residues. The V gene lost 0 bases and the J gene lost 2 bases, with 10 bases spanning the gap. Per germline, CDR1 LGHNA and CDR2 YSLEER. The CDR3 loop reads CASSQDRGSNTEAFF. CDR3 bases: TGCGCCAGCAGCCAAGATCGCGGGAGTAACACTGAAGCTTTCTTT.

The rearrangement links TRBV7-9 to TRBJ2-5; a weak D match, TRBD2 (5 bases). This CDR3 comprises 17 residues. Germline loops: CDR1 SEHNR, CDR2 FQNEAQ (reference sequence). Between the trimmed V and J ends, which lost 0 bases and 4 bases, there was a span of 18 bases. CDR3 region: CASSLAPDSPLTETQYF. CDR3 coding DNA: TGTGCCAGCAGCTTAGCGCCGGACTCTCCTCTCACAGAGACCCAGTACTTC.

The rearrangement links TRBV27 to TRBJ2-2; 7 nucleotides align to TRBD1. Germline assignment: CDR1 MNHEY and CDR2 SMNVEV (reference sequence). V lost 5 bases to trimming and J lost 0 bases; unmatched junction nucleotides: 6. The CDR3 runs 16 residues. CDR3 nucleotides: TGTGCCAGCAGTAGCCGGGGACAGACGAACACCGGGGAGCTGTTTTTT. It encodes CASSSRGQTNTGELFF.

V is TRBV2 and J is TRBJ1-5; TRBD1 matches 8 bases. Unmatched junction bases numbered 12, after V lost 5 bases and J lost 6 bases. CDR3 length: 16 amino acids. CDR1 is SNHLY and CDR2 is FYNNEI in the germline V gene. CDR3 sequence (DNA): TGTGCCAGCAGTCCCGCTGGGGCAGGGGGCTCTCAGCCCCAGCATTTT. It specifies CASSPAGAGGSQPQHF.

The rearrangement joins TRBV7-3 to TRBJ2-2; tentative D call: TRBD2 (5 bases). The CDR3 loop spans 14 amino acids. Germline V gives CDR1 SGHTA, CDR2 FQGTGA. Deletions cut 2 bases from V and 8 bases from J, with 12 bases between. In DNA form, the CDR3 reads TGTGCCAGCAGCTTATATTCGGGAACGGGGGAGCTGTTTTTT. It specifies CASSLYSGTGELFF.

This clone is called medium-sized (0.01 to 0.1%) based on its frequency. The same CDR3 arises from other DNA sequences in this sample as well. This chain connects TRBV5-5 to TRBJ1-1; weak D call: TRBD1 (5 bases). Per the germline V gene, CDR1 is SGHKS and CDR2 is YYEKEE (reference sequence). Trimming took off 2 bases at V and 1 base at J, with 9 bases between the two ends. The CDR3 covers 14 residues. The DNA for the CDR3 is TGTGCCAGCAGCTTCTTAACAGGGAACACTGAAGCTTTCTTT. It specifies CASSFLTGNTEAFF. The whole variable domain, remainder taken from reference TRBV5-5 and TRBJ1-1, is DAGVTQSPTHLIKTRGQQVTLRCSPISGHKSVSWYQQVLGQGPQFIFQYYEKEERGRGNFPDRFSARQFPNYSSELNVNALLLGDSALYLCASSFLTGNTEAFFGQGTRLTVV.

The chain couples TRBV5-1 to TRBJ2-7; D is undetermined. Trimming removed 5 bases at V and 2 bases at J, with 14 bases between. Germline-derived CDR1 and CDR2 are SGHRS and YFSETQ. The CDR3 is made up of 14 amino acids. The CDR3 region has the DNA TGCGCCAGCAGTCCCCGGGTCCAGACCTACGAGCAGTACTTC. This codes for CASSPRVQTYEQYF.

The rearrangement uses TRBV27 and TRBJ2-7; 9 nucleotides align to TRBD2. With V trimmed by 5 bases and J by 6 bases, 11 bases remained unmatched. This CDR3 is 15 amino acids long. Germline V CDR1 and CDR2: MNHEY, SMNVEV (reference sequence). The CDR3 here is CASSTKPGLASEQYF. CDR3 DNA sequence: TGTGCCAGCAGTACAAAACCGGGACTAGCTTCCGAGCAGTACTTC.

The CDR3 loop reads CASSEGAEHEAFF. DNA of the CDR3: TGTGCCAGCAGTGAAGGGGCCGAACATGAAGCTTTCTTT. This chain links TRBV6-1 with TRBJ1-1; no firm D call. Germline V gene lookup returns CDR1 MNHNS and CDR2 SASEGT. Trimming stripped 1 base from V and 7 bases from J, with 10 bases between. This CDR3 spans 13 amino acids.